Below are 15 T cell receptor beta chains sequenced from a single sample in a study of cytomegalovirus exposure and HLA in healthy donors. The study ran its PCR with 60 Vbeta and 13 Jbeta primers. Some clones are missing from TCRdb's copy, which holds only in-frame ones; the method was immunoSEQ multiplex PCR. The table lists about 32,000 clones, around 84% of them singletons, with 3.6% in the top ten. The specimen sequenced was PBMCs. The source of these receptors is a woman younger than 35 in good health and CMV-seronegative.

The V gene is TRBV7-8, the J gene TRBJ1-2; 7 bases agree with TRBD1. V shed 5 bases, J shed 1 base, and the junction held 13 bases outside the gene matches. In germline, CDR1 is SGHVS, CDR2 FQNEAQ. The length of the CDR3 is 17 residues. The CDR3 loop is CASSGLARDSYNYGYTF. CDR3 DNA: TGTGCCAGCAGCGGCTTAGCCCGGGACAGTTATAACTATGGCTACACCTTC. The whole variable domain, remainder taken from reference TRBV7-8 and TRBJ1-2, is GAGVSQSPRYKVAKRGQDVALRCDPISGHVSLFWYQQALGQGPEFLTYFQNEAQLDKSGLPSDRFFAERPEGSVSTLKIQRTQQEDSAVYLCASSGLARDSYNYGYTFGSGTRLTVV.

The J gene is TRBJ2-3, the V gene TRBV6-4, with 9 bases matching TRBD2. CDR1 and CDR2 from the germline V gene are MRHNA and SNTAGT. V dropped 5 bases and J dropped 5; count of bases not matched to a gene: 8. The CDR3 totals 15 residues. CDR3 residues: CASSPSAGGLDTQYF. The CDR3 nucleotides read TGTGCCAGCAGTCCCTCCGCGGGAGGGCTAGATACGCAGTATTTT.

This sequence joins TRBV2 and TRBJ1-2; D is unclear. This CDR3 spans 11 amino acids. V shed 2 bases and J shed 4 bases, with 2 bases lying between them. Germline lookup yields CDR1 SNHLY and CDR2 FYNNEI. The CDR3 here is CASSELYGYTF. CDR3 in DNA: TGTGCCAGCAGTGAACTCTATGGCTACACCTTC.

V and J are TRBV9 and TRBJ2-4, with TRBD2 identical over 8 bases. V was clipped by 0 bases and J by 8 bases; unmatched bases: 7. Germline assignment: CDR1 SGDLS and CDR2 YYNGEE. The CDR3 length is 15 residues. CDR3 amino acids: CASSVVVSGVYIQYF. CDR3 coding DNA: TGTGCCAGCAGCGTAGTGGTTAGCGGGGTGTACATTCAGTACTTC.

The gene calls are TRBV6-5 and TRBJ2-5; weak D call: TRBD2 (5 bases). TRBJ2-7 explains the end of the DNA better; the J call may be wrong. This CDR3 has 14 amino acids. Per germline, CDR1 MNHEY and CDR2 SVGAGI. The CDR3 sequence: CASTPEVRAREQYF. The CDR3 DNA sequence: TGTGCCAGCACTCCGGAGGTTCGGGCCCGCGAGCAGTACTTC.

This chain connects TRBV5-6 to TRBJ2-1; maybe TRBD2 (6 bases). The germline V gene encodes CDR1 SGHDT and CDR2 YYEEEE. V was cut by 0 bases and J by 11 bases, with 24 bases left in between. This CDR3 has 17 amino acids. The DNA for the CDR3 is TGTGCCAGCAGCTTGGCGTCGGGAGCAGGCCTGTATGAAAAGCAGTTCTTC. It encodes CASSLASGAGLYEKQFF.

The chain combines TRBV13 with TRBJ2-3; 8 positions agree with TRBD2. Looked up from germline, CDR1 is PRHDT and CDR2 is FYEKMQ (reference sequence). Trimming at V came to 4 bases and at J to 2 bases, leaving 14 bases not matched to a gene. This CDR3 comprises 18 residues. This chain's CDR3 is CASSSNTGLAGTTDTQYF. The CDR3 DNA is TGTGCCAGCAGCTCAAATACCGGACTAGCAGGGACCACAGATACGCAGTATTTT.

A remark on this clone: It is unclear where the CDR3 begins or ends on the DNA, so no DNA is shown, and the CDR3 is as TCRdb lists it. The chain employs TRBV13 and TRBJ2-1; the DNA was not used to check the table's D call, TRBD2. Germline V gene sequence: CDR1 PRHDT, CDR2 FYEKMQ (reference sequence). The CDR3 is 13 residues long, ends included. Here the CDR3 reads CASSFGSGDEQFF.

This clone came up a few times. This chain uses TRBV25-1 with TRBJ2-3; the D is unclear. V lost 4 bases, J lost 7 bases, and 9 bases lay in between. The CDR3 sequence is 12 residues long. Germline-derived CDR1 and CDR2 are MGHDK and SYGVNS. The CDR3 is CASSASLNTQYF. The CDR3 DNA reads TGTGCCAGCAGTGCTTCACTGAATACGCAGTATTTT.

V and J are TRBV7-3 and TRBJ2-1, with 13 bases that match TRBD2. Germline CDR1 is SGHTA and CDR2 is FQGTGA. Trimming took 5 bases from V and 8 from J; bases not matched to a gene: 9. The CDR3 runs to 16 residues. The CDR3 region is CASSPTSGRVADEQFF. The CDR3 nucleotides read TGTGCCAGCAGCCCTACTAGCGGGAGGGTAGCAGATGAGCAGTTCTTC. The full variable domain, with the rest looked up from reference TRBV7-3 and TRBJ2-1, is GAGVSQTPSNKVTEKGKYVELRCDPISGHTALYWYRQSLGQGPEFLIYFQGTGAADDSGLPNDRFFAVRPEGSVSTLKIQRTERGDSAVYLCASSPTSGRVADEQFFGPGTRLTVL.

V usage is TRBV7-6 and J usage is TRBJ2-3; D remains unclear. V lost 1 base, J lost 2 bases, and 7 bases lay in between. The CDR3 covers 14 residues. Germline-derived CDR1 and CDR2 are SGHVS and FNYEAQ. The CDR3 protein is CASSLEQLTDTQYF. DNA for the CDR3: TGTGCCAGCAGCTTAGAACAGCTCACAGATACGCAGTATTTT.

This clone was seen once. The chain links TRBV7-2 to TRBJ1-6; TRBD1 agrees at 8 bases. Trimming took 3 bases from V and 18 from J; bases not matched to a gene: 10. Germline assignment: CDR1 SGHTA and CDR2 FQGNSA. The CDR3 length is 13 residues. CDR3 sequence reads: CASSLRTGKDAHF. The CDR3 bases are TGTGCCAGCAGCTTGAGGACAGGGAAGGATGCCCACTTT.

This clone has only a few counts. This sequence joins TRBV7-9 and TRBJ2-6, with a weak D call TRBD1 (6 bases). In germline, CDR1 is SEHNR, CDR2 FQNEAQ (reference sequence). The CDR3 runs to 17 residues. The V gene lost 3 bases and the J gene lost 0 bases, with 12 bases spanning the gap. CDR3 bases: TGTGCCAGCAGCTTCGGGACATCTGTCTCTGGGGCCAACGTCCTGACTTTC. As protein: CASSFGTSVSGANVLTF.

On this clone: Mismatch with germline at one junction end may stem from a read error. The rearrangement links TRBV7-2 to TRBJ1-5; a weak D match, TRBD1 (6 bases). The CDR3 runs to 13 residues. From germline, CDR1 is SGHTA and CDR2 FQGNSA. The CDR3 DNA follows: TGTGCCAGCAGAAGACAGGACAATCAGCCCCAGAATTTT. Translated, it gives CASRRQDNQPQNF. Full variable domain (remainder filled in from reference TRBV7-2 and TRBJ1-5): GAGVSQSPSNKVTEKGKDVELRCDPISGHTALYWYRQSLGQGLEFLIYFQGNSAPDKSGLPSDRFSAERTGGSVSTLTIQRTQQEDSAVYLCASRRQDNQPQNFGDGTRLSIL.

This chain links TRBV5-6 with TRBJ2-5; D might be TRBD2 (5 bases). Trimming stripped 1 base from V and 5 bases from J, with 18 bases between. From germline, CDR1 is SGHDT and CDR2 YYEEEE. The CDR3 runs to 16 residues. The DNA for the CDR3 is TGTGCCAGCAGCTTGAAGGTGCGGGCACCCGAGGAGACCCAGTACTTC. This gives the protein CASSLKVRAPEETQYF.